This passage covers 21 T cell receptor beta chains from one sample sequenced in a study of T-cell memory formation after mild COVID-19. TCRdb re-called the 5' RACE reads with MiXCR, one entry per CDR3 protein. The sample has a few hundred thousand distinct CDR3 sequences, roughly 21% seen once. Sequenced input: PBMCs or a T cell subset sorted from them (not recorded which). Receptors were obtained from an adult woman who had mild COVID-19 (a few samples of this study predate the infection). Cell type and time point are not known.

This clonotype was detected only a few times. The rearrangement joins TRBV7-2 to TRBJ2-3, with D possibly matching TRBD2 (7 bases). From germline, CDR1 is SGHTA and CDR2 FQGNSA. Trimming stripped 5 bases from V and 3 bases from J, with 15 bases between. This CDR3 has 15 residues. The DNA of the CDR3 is TGTGCCAGCAGCCCCGGGGGGCTGGGTACAGATACGCAGTATTTT. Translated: CASSPGGLGTDTQYF.

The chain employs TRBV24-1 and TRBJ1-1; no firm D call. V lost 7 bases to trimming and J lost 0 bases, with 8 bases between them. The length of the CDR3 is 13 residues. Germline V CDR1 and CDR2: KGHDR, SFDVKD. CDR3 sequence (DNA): TGTGCCACCAGAGGCAGCATGAACACTGAAGCTTTCTTT. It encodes CATRGSMNTEAFF.

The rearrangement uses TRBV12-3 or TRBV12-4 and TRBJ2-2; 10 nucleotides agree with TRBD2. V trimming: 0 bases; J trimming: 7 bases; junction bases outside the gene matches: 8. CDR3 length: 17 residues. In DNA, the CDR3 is TGTGCCAGCAGTTTAGCGCACCTAGCGGGAGACGTCGGGGAGCTGTTTTTT. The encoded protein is CASSLAHLAGDVGELFF.

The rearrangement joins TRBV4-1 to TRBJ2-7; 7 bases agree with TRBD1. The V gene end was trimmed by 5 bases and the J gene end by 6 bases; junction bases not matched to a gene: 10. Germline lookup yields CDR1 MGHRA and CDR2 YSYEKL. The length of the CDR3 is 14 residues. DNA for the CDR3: TGCGCCAGCAGCACTACGACAGGGCTTTCCGAGCAGTACTTC. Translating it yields CASSTTTGLSEQYF.

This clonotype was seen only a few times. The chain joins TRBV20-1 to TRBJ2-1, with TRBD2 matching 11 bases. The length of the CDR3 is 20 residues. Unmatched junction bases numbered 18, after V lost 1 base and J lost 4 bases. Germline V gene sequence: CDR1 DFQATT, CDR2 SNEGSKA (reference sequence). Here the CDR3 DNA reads TGCAGTGCTAGAGCCCCCTCGACTAGCGGGACCGAGGGCCTATACAATGAGCAGTTCTTC. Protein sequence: CSARAPSTSGTEGLYNEQFF.

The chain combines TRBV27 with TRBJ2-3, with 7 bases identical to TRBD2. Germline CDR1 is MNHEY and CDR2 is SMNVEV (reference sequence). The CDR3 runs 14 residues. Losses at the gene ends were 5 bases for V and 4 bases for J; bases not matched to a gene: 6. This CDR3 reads CASSPQRGADTQYF. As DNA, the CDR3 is TGTGCCAGCAGTCCCCAGCGGGGAGCAGATACGCAGTATTTT.

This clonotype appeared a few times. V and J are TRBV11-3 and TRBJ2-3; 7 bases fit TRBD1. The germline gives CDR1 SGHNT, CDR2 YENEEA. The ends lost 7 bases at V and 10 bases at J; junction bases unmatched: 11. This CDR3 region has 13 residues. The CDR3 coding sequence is TGTGCCAGCAATTCCTACCGGGACAGTGCGCAGTATTTT. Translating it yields CASNSYRDSAQYF. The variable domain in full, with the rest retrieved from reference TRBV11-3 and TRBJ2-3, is EAGVVQSPRYKIIEKKQPVAFWCNPISGHNTLYWYLQNLGQGPELLIRYENEEAVDDSQLPKDRFSAERLKGVDSTLKIQPAELGDSAVYLCASNSYRDSAQYFGPGTRLTVL.

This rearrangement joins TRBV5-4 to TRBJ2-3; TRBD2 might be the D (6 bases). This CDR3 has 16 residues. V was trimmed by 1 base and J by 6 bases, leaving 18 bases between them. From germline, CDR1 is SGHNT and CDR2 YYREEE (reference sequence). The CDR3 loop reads CASSLRLERAGDTQYF. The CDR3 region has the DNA TGTGCCAGCAGCTTGAGATTAGAGCGGGCTGGGGATACGCAGTATTTT. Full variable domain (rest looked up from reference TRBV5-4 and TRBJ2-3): ETGVTQSPTHLIKTRGQQVTLRCSSQSGHNTVSWYQQALGQGPQFIFQYYREEENGRGNFPPRFSGLQFPNYSSELNVNALELDDSALYLCASSLRLERAGDTQYFGPGTRLTVL.

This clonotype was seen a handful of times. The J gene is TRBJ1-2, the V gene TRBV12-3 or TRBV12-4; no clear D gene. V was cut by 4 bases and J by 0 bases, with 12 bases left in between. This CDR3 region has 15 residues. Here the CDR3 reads CASSSPKRANYGYTF. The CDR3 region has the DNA TGTGCCAGCAGTTCCCCCAAAAGGGCTAACTATGGCTACACCTTC.

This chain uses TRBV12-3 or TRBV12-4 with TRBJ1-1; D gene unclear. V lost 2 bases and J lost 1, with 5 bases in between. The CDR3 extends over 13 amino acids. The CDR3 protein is CASSLFQNTEAFF. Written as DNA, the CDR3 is TGTGCCAGCAGTTTATTCCAGAACACTGAAGCTTTCTTT.

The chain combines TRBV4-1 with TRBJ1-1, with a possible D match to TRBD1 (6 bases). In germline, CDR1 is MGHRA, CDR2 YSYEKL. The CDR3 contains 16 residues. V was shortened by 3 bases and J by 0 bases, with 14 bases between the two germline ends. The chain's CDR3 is CASSQRDKFMNTEAFF. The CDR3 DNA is TGCGCCAGCAGCCAGCGGGACAAATTTATGAACACTGAAGCTTTCTTT.

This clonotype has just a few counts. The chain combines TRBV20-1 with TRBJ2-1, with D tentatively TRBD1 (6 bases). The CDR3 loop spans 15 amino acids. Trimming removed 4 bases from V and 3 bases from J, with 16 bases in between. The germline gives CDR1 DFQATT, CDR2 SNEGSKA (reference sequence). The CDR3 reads CSAMGQGFVYNEQFF. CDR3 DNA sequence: TGCAGTGCTATGGGGCAGGGGTTCGTCTACAATGAGCAGTTCTTC.

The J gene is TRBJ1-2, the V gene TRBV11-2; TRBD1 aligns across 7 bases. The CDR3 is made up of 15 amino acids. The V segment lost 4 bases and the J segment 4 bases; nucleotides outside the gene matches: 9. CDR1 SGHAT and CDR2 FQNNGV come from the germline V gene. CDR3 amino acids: CASSSNRDRPYGYTF. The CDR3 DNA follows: TGTGCCAGCAGCTCGAACAGGGACAGACCCTATGGCTACACCTTC.

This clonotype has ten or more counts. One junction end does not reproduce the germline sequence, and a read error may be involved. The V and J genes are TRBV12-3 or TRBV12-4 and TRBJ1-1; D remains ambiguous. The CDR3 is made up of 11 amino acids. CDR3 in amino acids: CASSLDTEAFF. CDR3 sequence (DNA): TGCGCCAGCAGCTTGGACACTGAAGCTTTCTTT.

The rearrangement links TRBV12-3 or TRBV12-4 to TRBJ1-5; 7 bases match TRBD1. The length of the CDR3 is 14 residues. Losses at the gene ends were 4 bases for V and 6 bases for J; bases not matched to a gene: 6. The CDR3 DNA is TGTGCCAGCAGTTCTGACAGGGCAGCTCAGCCCCAGCATTTT. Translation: CASSSDRAAQPQHF.

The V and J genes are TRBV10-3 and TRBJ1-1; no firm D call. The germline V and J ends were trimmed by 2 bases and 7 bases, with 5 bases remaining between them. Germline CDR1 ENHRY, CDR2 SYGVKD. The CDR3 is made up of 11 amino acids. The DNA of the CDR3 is TGTGCCATCAGTGAGCACAGTGAAGCTTTCTTT. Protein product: CAISEHSEAFF.

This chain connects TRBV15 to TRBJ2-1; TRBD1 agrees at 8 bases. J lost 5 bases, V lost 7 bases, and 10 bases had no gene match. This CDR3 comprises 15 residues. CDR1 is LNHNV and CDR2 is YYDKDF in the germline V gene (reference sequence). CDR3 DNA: TGTGCCACCAAGTCTAGGACAGGGATGGACAATGAGCAGTTCTTC. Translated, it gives CATKSRTGMDNEQFF.

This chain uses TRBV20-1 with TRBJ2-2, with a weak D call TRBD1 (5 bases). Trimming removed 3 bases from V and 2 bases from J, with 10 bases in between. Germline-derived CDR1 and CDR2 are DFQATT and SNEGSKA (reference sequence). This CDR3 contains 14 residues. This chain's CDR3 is CSASRQGNTGELFF. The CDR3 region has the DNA TGCAGTGCTAGTCGGCAGGGCAACACCGGGGAGCTGTTTTTT.

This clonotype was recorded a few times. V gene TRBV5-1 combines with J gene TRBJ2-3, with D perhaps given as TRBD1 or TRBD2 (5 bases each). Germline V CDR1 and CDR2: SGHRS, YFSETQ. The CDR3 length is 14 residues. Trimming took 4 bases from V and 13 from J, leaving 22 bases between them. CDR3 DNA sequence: TGCGCCAGCAGCCCGGGATCGAGTGTTGGGGGAGAGTATTTT. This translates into CASSPGSSVGGEYF.

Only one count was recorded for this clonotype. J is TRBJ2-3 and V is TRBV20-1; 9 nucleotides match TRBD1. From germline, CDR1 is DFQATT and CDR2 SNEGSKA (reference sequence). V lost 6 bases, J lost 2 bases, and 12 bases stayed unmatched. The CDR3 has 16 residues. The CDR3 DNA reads TGCAGTGCGAGGAAACAGGGGGCAGGGCCCACAGATACGCAGTATTTT. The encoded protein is CSARKQGAGPTDTQYF.

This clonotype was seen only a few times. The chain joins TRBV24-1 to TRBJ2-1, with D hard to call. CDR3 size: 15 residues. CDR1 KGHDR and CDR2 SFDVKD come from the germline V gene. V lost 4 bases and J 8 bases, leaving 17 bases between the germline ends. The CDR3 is CATSEPLPGTDEQFF. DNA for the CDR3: TGTGCCACCAGTGAGCCTCTCCCAGGTACCGATGAGCAGTTCTTC.